This T cell receptor beta chain was found in a study of blood T cell repertoires in COVID-19. Study-wide context: The samples span acute and convalescent COVID-19 from the United States, Italy and Spain. Nucleic acid was either cDNA or gDNA, and it came from T cells, B-cell-depleted T cells, or PBMCs.

Authors' data handling: How many nucleated cells were present was estimated from reference gene primer amplification. Sequencing was performed with immunoSEQ multiplex PCR; in TCRdb, only in-frame clones are kept and a portion is missing. D and trimming come from the DNA, and the V and J calls and clone size come from that table. The sample lists about 240,000 clones, around 90% occurring once. This CDR3 region has 14 residues. Trimming removed 7 bases from V and 1 base from J, with 14 bases in between. Germline lookup yields CDR1 SNHLY and CDR2 FYNNEI. This sequence joins TRBV2 and TRBJ2-7, with TRBD1 as a possible D gene (6 bases). The material sequenced was peripheral blood. This TCR was recovered from a woman aged 70 to 79 with active or convalescent COVID-19. This CDR3 is CASTPRQGSYEQYF. The CDR3 coding sequence is TGTGCCAGCACCCCTCGGCAGGGGTCCTACGAGCAGTACTTC.